A single sample is the source of the 22 T cell receptor beta chains below, sequenced in a study of cytomegalovirus exposure and HLA in healthy donors. The PCR ran on 60 Vbeta and 13 Jbeta primers. This table comes from immunoSEQ multiplex PCR, and its TCRdb copy is limited to in-frame clones, with some not included. The sample includes 110,000 to 150,000 clones, 55% to 80% of them seen just once. Source material: PBMCs. The receptors shown here come from a human donor in good health.

The CDR3 DNA reads TGTGCCAGCTCACTAGCGGGAGGACACTACAATGAGCAGTTCTTC. Protein: CASSLAGGHYNEQFF. The rearrangement joins TRBV18 to TRBJ2-1; 10 nucleotides line up with TRBD2. V was clipped by 4 bases and J by 3 bases; unmatched bases: 3. Germline lookup yields CDR1 KGHSH and CDR2 LQKENI. The CDR3 contains 15 residues. Filled out from reference TRBV18 and TRBJ2-1, the complete variable domain reads NAGVMQNPRHLVRRRGQEARLRCSPMKGHSHVYWYRQLPEEGLKFMVYLQKENIIDESGMPKERFSAEFPKEGPSILRIQQVVRGDSAAYFCASSLAGGHYNEQFFGPGTRLTVL.

The chain couples TRBV4-2 to TRBJ2-5; 10 bases match TRBD2. The CDR3 length is 16 residues. The germline V gene has CDR1 LGHNA and CDR2 YNFKEQ. Unmatched junction bases numbered 8, after V lost 2 bases and J lost 5 bases. The CDR3 loop reads CASSQFLAGAKETQYF. The CDR3 nucleotides read TGTGCCAGCAGCCAATTTCTAGCGGGAGCCAAGGAGACCCAGTACTTC.

This clone was counted once. This chain uses TRBV11-2 with TRBJ2-1; 9 bases are shared with TRBD2. Germline CDR1 SGHAT, CDR2 FQNNGV. The CDR3 consists of 16 residues. The J segment lost 8 bases and the V segment lost 7 bases, leaving 15 bases of the junction unmatched. The CDR3: CASTPGREGPSDEQFF. CDR3 coding DNA: TGTGCCAGCACCCCGGGGCGGGAGGGGCCCTCGGATGAGCAGTTCTTC.

This clone was picked up one time. The chain uses TRBV28 and TRBJ1-6; D is perhaps TRBD1 (5 bases). Germline V CDR1 and CDR2: MDHEN, SYDVKM. The CDR3 has 15 residues. V lost 10 bases, J lost 4 bases, and 17 bases lay in between. The CDR3 bases are TGTGCCATGCGGCCCTCGGGGGGTTATAATTCACCCCTCCACTTT. Its protein is CAMRPSGGYNSPLHF.

The chain is built from TRBV13 and TRBJ2-2; weak D call: TRBD2 (6 bases). The germline V gene encodes CDR1 PRHDT and CDR2 FYEKMQ (reference sequence). V was trimmed by 5 bases and J by 3 bases, leaving 16 bases between them. The CDR3 runs to 16 residues. CDR3 amino acids: CASSIEASVYTGELFF. For the CDR3, the DNA is TGTGCCAGCAGCATAGAGGCTAGCGTATACACCGGGGAGCTGTTTTTT.

The rearrangement uses TRBV6-1 and TRBJ2-3; no reliable D call. V was shortened by 1 base and J by 0 bases, with 8 bases between the two germline ends. This CDR3 comprises 15 residues. CDR1 MNHNS and CDR2 SASEGT come from the germline V gene. The CDR3 nucleotides read TGTGCCAGCAGTGAAGACAGAACGAGCACAGATACGCAGTATTTT. Protein: CASSEDRTSTDTQYF.

The rearrangement uses TRBV5-1 and TRBJ2-7; 8 bases agree with TRBD2. The germline CDR1 and CDR2 sequences are SGHRS and YFSETQ. V was clipped by 2 bases and J by 4 bases; unmatched bases: 5. CDR3 length: 14 residues. This CDR3 reads CASSFGLARYEQYF. CDR3 nucleotides: TGCGCCAGCAGCTTCGGACTAGCAAGGTACGAGCAGTACTTC.

The rearrangement joins TRBV11-3 to TRBJ2-5, with 8 bases identical to TRBD1. V gave up 3 bases and J gave up 1 base; unmatched junction bases: 4. Germline CDR1 and CDR2: SGHNT and YENEEA. This CDR3 has 15 amino acids. DNA of the CDR3: TGTGCCAGCAGCTTGCCCCAGGGGGCCCAAGAGACCCAGTACTTC. Its translation is CASSLPQGAQETQYF.

V gene TRBV15 combines with J gene TRBJ1-2, with 10 bases matching TRBD1. Germline V gene sequence: CDR1 LNHNV, CDR2 YYDKDF (reference sequence). V lost 0 bases, J lost 4 bases, and 11 bases stayed unmatched. The CDR3 length is 18 residues. The CDR3 DNA follows: TGTGCCACCAGCAGAGATGTAGGGACAGGGGATCCCCGCTATGGCTACACCTTC. This sequence encodes CATSRDVGTGDPRYGYTF. Full variable domain (outside the CDR3, taken from reference TRBV15 and TRBJ1-2): DAMVIQNPRYQVTQFGKPVTLSCSQTLNHNVMYWYQQKSSQAPKLLFHYYDKDFNNEADTPDNFQSRRPNTSFCFLDIRSPGLGDTAMYLCATSRDVGTGDPRYGYTFGSGTRLTVV.

The V call is TRBV5-5, the J call TRBJ2-5; 7 nucleotides match TRBD2. The V gene end was trimmed by 4 bases and the J gene end by 5 bases; junction bases not matched to a gene: 8. Germline V gene sequence: CDR1 SGHKS, CDR2 YYEKEE (reference sequence). The CDR3 length is 14 residues. The CDR3 region is CASSGGGMRETQYF. The CDR3 DNA sequence: TGTGCCAGCAGCGGGGGGGGGATGAGGGAGACCCAGTACTTC.

This rearrangement joins TRBV10-2 to TRBJ2-3; a possible D gene is TRBD2 (5 bases). The CDR3 spans 14 residues. CDR1 and CDR2 (germline): WSHSY, SAAADI. The ends were cut back, 4 bases at V and 2 bases at J, with 10 bases in the middle. The CDR3 nucleotides are TGCGCCAGCAGTGCCGACTACAACACAGATACGCAGTATTTT. Its protein product is CASSADYNTDTQYF.

The rearrangement joins TRBV6-5 to TRBJ1-6; D remains unclear. Trimming pared 5 bases from V and 0 bases from J, leaving 5 bases between. Germline CDR1 MNHEY, CDR2 SVGAGI. CDR3 length: 14 amino acids. Here the CDR3 reads CASSRSSYNSPLHF. In DNA form, the CDR3 reads TGTGCCAGCAGTCGGTCCTCCTATAATTCACCCCTCCACTTT.

The chain employs TRBV27 and TRBJ2-7; 8 positions match TRBD1. The V gene's germline CDR1 is MNHEY and CDR2 SMNVEV (reference sequence). The CDR3 loop spans 17 amino acids. Trimming at V came to 3 bases and at J to 4 bases, leaving 14 bases not matched to a gene. The chain's CDR3 is CASSFEDRGSLRYEQYF. CDR3 in DNA: TGTGCCAGCAGTTTCGAAGACAGGGGCTCGTTGCGGTACGAGCAGTACTTC.

This sequence joins TRBV4-1 and TRBJ1-2, with D perhaps matching TRBD1 (5 bases). Germline V gene sequence: CDR1 MGHRA, CDR2 YSYEKL. CDR3 length equals 15 residues. V was trimmed by 0 bases and J by 8 bases, leaving 16 bases between them. The CDR3 reads CASSQEISAGWGYTF. The CDR3 DNA reads as TGCGCCAGCAGCCAAGAGATCTCGGCAGGGTGGGGCTACACCTTC.

V gene TRBV6-5 combines with J gene TRBJ1-5; D is ambiguous. The CDR3 totals 13 residues. From germline, CDR1 is MNHEY and CDR2 SVGAGI. V shed 2 bases and J shed 7 bases, with 9 bases lying between them. The chain's CDR3 is CASSYAVRQPQHF. The DNA of the CDR3 is TGTGCCAGCAGTTACGCGGTACGGCAGCCCCAGCATTTT.

This clone was seen only once. The chain is built from TRBV28 and TRBJ2-1; 12 bases are a match to TRBD2. The CDR3 spans 16 residues. The germline gives CDR1 MDHEN, CDR2 SYDVKM. V lost 7 bases, J lost 7 bases, and 11 bases stayed unmatched. Written as DNA, the CDR3 is TGTGCCAGCATTCATGGGGGACTAGCGGGCGATAATGAGCAGTTCTTC. It translates to CASIHGGLAGDNEQFF.

This chain connects TRBV5-1 to TRBJ2-1; the D is unclear. This CDR3 contains 13 residues. Germline V gene sequence: CDR1 SGHRS, CDR2 YFSETQ. V lost 0 bases to trimming and J lost 3 bases, with 4 bases between them. The CDR3 sequence: CASSLGLYNEQFF. CDR3 in DNA: TGCGCCAGCAGCTTGGGTCTCTACAATGAGCAGTTCTTC.

J is TRBJ1-2 and V is TRBV9; D is ambiguous. The germline CDR1 and CDR2 sequences are SGDLS and YYNGEE. The CDR3 sequence is 14 residues long. The ends were cut back, 0 bases at V and 8 bases at J, with 14 bases in the middle. The CDR3 is CASSVAGSTIGYTF. DNA for the CDR3: TGTGCCAGCAGCGTAGCGGGCTCGACTATCGGCTACACCTTC.

The chain uses TRBV6-1 and TRBJ1-2, with a possible D match to TRBD1 (5 bases). V lost 6 bases, J lost 9 bases, and 17 bases lay in between. Germline V lookup: CDR1 MNHNS, CDR2 SASEGT. The CDR3 consists of 13 residues. CDR3 nucleotides: TGTGCCAGCAGCCCGACCGGGGGAAAAAGCTACACCTTC. Amino acid sequence: CASSPTGGKSYTF.

J is TRBJ2-5 and V is TRBV13; D gene uncertain. Germline V gives CDR1 PRHDT, CDR2 FYEKMQ (reference sequence). V was clipped by 4 bases and J by 3 bases, with 6 bases between them. The CDR3 totals 12 residues. The CDR3 bases are TGTGCCAGCAGCTCGTCCGAAGAGACCCAGTACTTC. Translation: CASSSSEETQYF.

This chain uses TRBV7-2 with TRBJ1-1; weak D call: TRBD1 (5 bases). Germline lookup yields CDR1 SGHTA and CDR2 FQGNSA. V was trimmed by 2 bases and J by 4 bases, leaving 8 bases between them. The length of the CDR3 is 13 residues. Here the CDR3 DNA reads TGTGCCAGCAGCTTATCGGGGGGCACTGAAGCTTTCTTT. It is translated as CASSLSGGTEAFF.

The chain uses TRBV5-5 and TRBJ2-6, with no clear D. V was clipped by 0 bases and J by 0 bases, with 4 bases between them. Looked up from germline, CDR1 is SGHKS and CDR2 is YYEKEE (reference sequence). This CDR3 has 15 amino acids. The CDR3, as DNA: TGTGCCAGCAGCTTGGTGAGCTCTGGGGCCAACGTCCTGACTTTC. As protein: CASSLVSSGANVLTF.